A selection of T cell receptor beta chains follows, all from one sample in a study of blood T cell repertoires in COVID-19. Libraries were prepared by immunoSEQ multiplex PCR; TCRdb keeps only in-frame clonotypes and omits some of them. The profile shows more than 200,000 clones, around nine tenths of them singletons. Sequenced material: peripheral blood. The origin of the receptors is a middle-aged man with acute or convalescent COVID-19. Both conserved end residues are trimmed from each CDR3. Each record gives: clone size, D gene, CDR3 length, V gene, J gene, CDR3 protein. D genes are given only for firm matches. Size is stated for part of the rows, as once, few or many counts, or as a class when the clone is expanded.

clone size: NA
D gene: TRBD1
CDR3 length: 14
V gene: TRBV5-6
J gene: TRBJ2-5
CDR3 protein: ASSSGQGEGQETQY

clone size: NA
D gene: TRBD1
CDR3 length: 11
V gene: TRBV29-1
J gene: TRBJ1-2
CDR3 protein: SVGTGTNYGYT

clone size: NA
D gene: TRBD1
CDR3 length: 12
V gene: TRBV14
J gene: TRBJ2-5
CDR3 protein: ASSHAGTEETQY

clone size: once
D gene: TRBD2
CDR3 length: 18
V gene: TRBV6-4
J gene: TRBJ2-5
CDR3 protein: ASSVYPLREGRSDIGAQY

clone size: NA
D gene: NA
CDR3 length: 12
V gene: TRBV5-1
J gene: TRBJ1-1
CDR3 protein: ASGAGWSSTEAF

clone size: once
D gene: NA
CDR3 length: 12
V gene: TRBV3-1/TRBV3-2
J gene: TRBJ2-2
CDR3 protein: ASSLRGNTGELF

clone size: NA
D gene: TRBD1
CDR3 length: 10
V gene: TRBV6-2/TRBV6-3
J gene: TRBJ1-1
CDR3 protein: ASSYTGAEAF

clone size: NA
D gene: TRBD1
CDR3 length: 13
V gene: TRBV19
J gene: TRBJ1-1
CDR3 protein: ASTFTGQGNTEAF

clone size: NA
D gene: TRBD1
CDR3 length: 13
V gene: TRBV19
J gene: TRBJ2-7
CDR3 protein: ASSRDRLSSYEQY

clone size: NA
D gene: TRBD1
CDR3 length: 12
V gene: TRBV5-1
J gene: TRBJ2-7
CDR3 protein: ASTQPGQGGEQY

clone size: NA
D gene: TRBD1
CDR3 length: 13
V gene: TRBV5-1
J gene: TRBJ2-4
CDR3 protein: ASSYYRTGKNIQY

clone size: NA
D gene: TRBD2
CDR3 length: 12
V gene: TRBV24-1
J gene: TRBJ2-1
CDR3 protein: ATSPAGVINEQF

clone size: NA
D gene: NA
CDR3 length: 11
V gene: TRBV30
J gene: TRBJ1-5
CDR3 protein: AGASSGNQPQH

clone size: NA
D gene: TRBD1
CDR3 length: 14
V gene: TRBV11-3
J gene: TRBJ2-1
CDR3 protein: ASSPLGDRGSDEQF

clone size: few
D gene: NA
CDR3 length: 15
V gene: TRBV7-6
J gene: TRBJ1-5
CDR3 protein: ASSLSSPGDSNQPQH

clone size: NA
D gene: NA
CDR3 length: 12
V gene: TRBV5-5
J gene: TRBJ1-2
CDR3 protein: ASSLGGSADGYT

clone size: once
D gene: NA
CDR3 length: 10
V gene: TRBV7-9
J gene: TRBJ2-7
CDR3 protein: ASSLRTDEQY

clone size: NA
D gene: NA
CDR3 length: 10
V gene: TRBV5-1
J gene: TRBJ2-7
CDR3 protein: ASSWGVYEQY

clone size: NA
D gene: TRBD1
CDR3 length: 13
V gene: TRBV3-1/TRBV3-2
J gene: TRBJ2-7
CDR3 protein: ASSPRQGGDDEQY

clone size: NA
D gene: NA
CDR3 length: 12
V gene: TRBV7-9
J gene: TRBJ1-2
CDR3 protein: ASSFREGNYGYT

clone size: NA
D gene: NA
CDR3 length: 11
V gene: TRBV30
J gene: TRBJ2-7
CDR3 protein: AWSGGGSQEQY

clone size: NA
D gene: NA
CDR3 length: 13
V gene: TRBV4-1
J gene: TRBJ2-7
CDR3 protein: ASSQERDRPYEQY

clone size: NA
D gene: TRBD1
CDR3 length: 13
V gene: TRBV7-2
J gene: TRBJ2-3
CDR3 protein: ASSFGTGGADTQY

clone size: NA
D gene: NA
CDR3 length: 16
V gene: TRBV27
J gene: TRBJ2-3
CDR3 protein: ASSLSSTAGLGTDTQY

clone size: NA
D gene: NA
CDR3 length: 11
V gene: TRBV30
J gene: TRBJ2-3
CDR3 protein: AWSSKLTDTQY

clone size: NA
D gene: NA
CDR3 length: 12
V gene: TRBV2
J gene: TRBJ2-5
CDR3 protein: ASSEDRYAETQY

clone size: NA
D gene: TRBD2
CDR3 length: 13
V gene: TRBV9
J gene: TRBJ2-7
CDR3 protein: ASSLSGLDSREQY

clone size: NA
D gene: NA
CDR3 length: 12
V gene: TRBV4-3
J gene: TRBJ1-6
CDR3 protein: ASSRSGDNSPLH

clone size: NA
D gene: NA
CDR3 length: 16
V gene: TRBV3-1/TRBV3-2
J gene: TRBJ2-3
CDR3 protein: ASSQAPTGVGGTDTQY

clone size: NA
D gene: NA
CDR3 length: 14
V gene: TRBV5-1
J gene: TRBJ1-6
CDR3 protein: ASSLADRTRNSPLH

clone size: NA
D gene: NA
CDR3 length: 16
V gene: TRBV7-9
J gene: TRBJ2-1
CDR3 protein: ASSRRILTEDPYNEQF

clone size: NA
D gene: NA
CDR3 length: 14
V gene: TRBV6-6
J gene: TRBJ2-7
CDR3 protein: ASSSPSRGYHYEQY

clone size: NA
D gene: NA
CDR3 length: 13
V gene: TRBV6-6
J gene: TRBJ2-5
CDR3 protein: ASSYSSEGFQTQY

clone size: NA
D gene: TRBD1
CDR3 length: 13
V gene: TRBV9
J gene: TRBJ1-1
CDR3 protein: ASSVLRQGGTEAF

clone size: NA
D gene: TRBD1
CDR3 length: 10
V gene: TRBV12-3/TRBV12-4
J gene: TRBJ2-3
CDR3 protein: ASSRTGNTQY

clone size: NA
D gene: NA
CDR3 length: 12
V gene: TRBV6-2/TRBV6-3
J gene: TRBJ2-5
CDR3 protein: ASSYGGIQETQY

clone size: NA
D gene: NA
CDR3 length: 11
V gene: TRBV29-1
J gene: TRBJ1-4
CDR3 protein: SVGEATNEKLF

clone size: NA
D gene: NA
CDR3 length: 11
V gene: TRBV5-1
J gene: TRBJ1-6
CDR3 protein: ASSPGRGSPLH

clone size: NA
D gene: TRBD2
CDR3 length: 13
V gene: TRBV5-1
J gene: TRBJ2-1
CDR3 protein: ASARRAGDYNEQF

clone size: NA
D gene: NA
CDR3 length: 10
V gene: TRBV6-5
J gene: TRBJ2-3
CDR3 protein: ASSLSGDTQY

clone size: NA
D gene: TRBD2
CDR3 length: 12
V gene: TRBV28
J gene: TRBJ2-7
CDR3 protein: ASSLGLAPHEQY

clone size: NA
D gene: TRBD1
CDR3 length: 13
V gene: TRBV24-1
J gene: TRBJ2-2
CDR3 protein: ATSSGTGYTGELF

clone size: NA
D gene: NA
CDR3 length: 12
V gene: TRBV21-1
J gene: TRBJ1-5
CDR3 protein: ASLNPVSNQPQH

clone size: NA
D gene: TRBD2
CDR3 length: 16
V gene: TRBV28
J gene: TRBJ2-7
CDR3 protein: ASSLRGWGLAASYEQY

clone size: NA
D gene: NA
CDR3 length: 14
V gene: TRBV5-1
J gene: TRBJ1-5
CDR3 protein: ASSLGGTNSNQPQH

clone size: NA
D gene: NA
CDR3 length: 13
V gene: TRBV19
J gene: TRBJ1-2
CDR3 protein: ASSITGGEPYGYT

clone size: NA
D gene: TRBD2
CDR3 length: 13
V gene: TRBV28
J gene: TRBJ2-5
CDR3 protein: ASSFGGGYQETQY

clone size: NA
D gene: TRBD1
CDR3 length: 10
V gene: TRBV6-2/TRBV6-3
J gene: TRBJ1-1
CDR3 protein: ASSYHRGRAF

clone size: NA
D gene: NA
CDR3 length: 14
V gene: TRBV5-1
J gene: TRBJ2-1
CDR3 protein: ASSRDSGAFYNEQF

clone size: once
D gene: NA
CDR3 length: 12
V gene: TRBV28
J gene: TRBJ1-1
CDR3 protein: ASRTQGKITEAF

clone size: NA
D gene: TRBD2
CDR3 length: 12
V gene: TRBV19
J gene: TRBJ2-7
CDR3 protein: ASSISGTSREQY

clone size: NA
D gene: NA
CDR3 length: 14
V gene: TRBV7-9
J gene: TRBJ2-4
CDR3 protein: ASSSTGILAKNIQY

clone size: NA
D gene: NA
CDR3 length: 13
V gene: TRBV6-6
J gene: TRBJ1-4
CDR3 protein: ASSYAGTTNEKLF

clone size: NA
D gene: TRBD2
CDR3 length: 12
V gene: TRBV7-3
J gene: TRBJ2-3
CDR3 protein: ASSLGLAGDTQY

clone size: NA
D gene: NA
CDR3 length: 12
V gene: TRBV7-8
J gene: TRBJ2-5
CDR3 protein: ASSEEPEAETQY

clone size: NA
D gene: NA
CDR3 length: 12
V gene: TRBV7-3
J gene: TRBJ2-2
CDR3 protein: ASSSLLRAGELF

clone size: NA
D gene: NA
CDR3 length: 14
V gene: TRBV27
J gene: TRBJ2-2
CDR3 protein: ASSYYGTRGTGELF

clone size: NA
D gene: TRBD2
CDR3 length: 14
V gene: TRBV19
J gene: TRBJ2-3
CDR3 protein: ASSLLLAASTDTQY

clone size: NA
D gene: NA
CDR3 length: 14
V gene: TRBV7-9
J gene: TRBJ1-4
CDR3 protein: ASSLAGADFNEKLF

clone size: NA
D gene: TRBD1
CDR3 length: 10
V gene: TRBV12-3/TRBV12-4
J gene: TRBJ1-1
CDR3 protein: ASTGQGAEAF